The 27 T cell receptor beta chains in this list originate from one sample, sequenced in a study of OX40 agonist ivuxolimab in advanced cancers. Library prep was done by the immunoSEQ multiplex PCR assay. As stored in TCRdb, this immuneACCESS dataset retains in-frame rearrangements with V and J assigned. A fraction of the clones does not appear; measured against another copy, unresolved V genes explain less than half of the discrepancy, and the remainder lacks a known reason. The sample contains approximately 99,000 clones, less than 90% of them found a single time. The ten largest make up 5.5% of the sample. Source: CD4+ or CD8+ T cells sorted from blood, taken in a trial of the OX40 agonist ivuxolimab. These receptors were obtained from an adult with an advanced solid tumor such as melanoma, head and neck, liver or kidney cancer.

A few counts support this clone. J is TRBJ1-1 and V is TRBV2; D might be TRBD1 (5 bases). The germline gives CDR1 SNHLY, CDR2 FYNNEI. V was shortened by 7 bases and J by 4 bases, with 16 bases between the two germline ends. CDR3 size: 14 residues. CDR3 residues: CASKTRTTGTEAFF. The CDR3 DNA reads TGTGCCAGCAAGACTCGGACAACGGGCACTGAAGCTTTCTTT.

The rearrangement joins TRBV19 to TRBJ1-1, with a possible D match to TRBD1 (6 bases). This CDR3 region has 13 residues. CDR1 is LNHDA and CDR2 is SQIVND in the germline V gene (reference sequence). Deletions cut 4 bases from V and 1 base from J, with 7 bases between. CDR3 coding DNA: TGTGCCAGTAGTAGACAGGCGAACACTGAAGCTTTCTTT. Its translation: CASSRQANTEAFF.

A few counts support this clone. V is TRBV7-9 and J is TRBJ2-7, with TRBD1 matching 7 bases. Trimming removed 5 bases from V and 0 bases from J; junction bases left unmatched: 4. Germline assignment: CDR1 SEHNR and CDR2 FQNEAQ (reference sequence). The CDR3 has 14 amino acids. In DNA, the CDR3 is TGTGCCAGCAGCCCCCGGGACAGCTCCTACGAGCAGTACTTC. Its protein is CASSPRDSSYEQYF. The full variable domain, completed using reference TRBV7-9 and TRBJ2-7, is DTGVSQNPRHKITKRGQNVTFRCDPISEHNRLYWYRQTLGQGPEFLTYFQNEAQLEKSRLLSDRFSAERPKGSFSTLEIQRTEQGDSAMYLCASSPRDSSYEQYFGPGTRLTVT.

The chain links TRBV6-5 to TRBJ2-7, with 9 nucleotides matching TRBD1. Germline-derived CDR1 and CDR2 are MNHEY and SVGAGI. The CDR3 consists of 15 residues. After removal of 2 bases from V and 0 bases from J, the junction contained 2 bases not matched to a gene. The CDR3 nucleotides read TGTGCCAGCAGTTACGGACAGGGGAGCTCCTACGAGCAGTACTTC. Amino acids: CASSYGQGSSYEQYF.

With respect to this clone: The sample carries other DNA sequences with the same CDR3. In DNA form, the CDR3 reads TGTGCCAGCTCGGGACAGCCTAATCAGCCCCAGCATTTT. Translating gives CASSGQPNQPQHF. The gene calls are TRBV18 and TRBJ1-5, with 7 bases aligning to TRBD1. Looked up from germline, CDR1 is KGHSH and CDR2 is LQKENI. This CDR3 has 13 amino acids. V lost 6 bases and J lost 4; bases outside the gene matches: 3. The whole variable domain, filled in from reference TRBV18 and TRBJ1-5, reads NAGVMQNPRHLVRRRGQEARLRCSPMKGHSHVYWYRQLPEEGLKFMVYLQKENIIDESGMPKERFSAEFPKEGPSILRIQQVVRGDSAAYFCASSGQPNQPQHFGDGTRLSIL.

The chain employs TRBV10-3 and TRBJ2-7, with 7 bases matching TRBD1. This CDR3 contains 13 residues. Trimming cost V 7 bases and J 9 bases; bases outside gene matches: 12. In germline, CDR1 is ENHRY, CDR2 SYGVKD. The CDR3 reads CAIILSRYRGQYF. For the CDR3, the DNA is TGTGCCATCATCCTCAGCAGGTACAGGGGGCAGTACTTC.

The V and J genes are TRBV19 and TRBJ1-5; D remains unclear. Germline CDR1 and CDR2: LNHDA and SQIVND (reference sequence). This CDR3 is 14 amino acids long. The V gene lost 1 base and the J gene lost 3 bases, with 7 bases spanning the gap. The CDR3 reads CASSIGGYNQPQHF. CDR3 sequence (DNA): TGTGCCAGTAGTATAGGAGGATACAATCAGCCCCAGCATTTT.

V is TRBV7-9 and J is TRBJ1-3, with 9 bases lining up with TRBD1. V shed 3 bases and J 1 base; nucleotides not matched to a gene: 7. The CDR3 extends over 17 amino acids. CDR1 SEHNR and CDR2 FQNEAQ come from the germline V gene (reference sequence). The CDR3 sequence: CASSLGEQGASGNTIYF. As DNA, the CDR3 is TGTGCCAGCAGCTTGGGGGAACAGGGGGCTTCTGGAAACACCATATATTTT. Full variable domain (missing parts from reference TRBV7-9 and TRBJ1-3): DTGVSQNPRHKITKRGQNVTFRCDPISEHNRLYWYRQTLGQGPEFLTYFQNEAQLEKSRLLSDRFSAERPKGSFSTLEIQRTEQGDSAMYLCASSLGEQGASGNTIYFGEGSWLTVV.

J is TRBJ2-6 and V is TRBV9; D call uncertain. The ends were cut back, 2 bases at V and 0 bases at J, with 6 bases in the middle. The CDR3 spans 15 residues. Germline CDR1 reads SGDLS; CDR2 reads YYNGEE. The CDR3 bases are TGTGCCAGCAGCGTCAGAAGCTCTGGGGCCAACGTCCTGACTTTC. Translation gives CASSVRSSGANVLTF.

The chain is built from TRBV9 and TRBJ1-1; D possibly corresponds to TRBD1 (5 bases). This CDR3 is 12 amino acids long. CDR1 is SGDLS and CDR2 is YYNGEE in the germline V gene. Trimming took off 4 bases at V and 10 bases at J, with 14 bases between the two ends. Written as DNA, the CDR3 is TGTGCCAGCAGCCTCCCGGGGGGTGTAGCTTTCTTT. Its protein product is CASSLPGGVAFF.

J is TRBJ1-1 and V is TRBV7-8; no clear D gene. Trimming cost V 3 bases and J 2 bases, with 10 bases left between them. Per the germline V gene, CDR1 is SGHVS and CDR2 is FQNEAQ. The CDR3 has 14 amino acids. Written as DNA, the CDR3 is TGTGCCAGCAGCTTGGCGCGAGCCAACACTGAAGCTTTCTTT. This sequence encodes CASSLARANTEAFF.

This chain links TRBV30 with TRBJ1-1, with no clear D. CDR1 GTSNPN and CDR2 SVGIG come from the germline V gene (reference sequence). V was trimmed by 2 bases and J by 5 bases, leaving 12 bases between them. CDR3 length equals 13 residues. The CDR3 DNA reads as TGTGCCTGGAGTCCCGGGCTGAGGACTGAAGCTTTCTTT. Its protein product is CAWSPGLRTEAFF.

The chain employs TRBV5-5 and TRBJ1-1, with unresolved D. The CDR3 has 12 amino acids. Germline lookup yields CDR1 SGHKS and CDR2 YYEKEE (reference sequence). Between the trimmed V and J ends, which lost 3 bases and 7 bases, there was a span of 10 bases. This CDR3 is CASSSRTDEAFF. CDR3 in DNA: TGTGCCAGCAGCTCAAGGACCGATGAAGCTTTCTTT.

Concerning this clone itself: A much larger clone differs by one base, so this may be a read error. This CDR3 is also generated by other DNA sequences in the sample. The chain joins TRBV7-9 to TRBJ1-1; D is uncertain. CDR3 length equals 12 residues. Germline V gives CDR1 SEHNR, CDR2 FQNEAQ (reference sequence). The V end lost 1 base, the J end lost 3 bases, and 3 bases lay between the germline ends. The CDR3 region is CASSLVDTEAFF. The CDR3 region has the DNA TGTGCCAGCAGCTTAGTAGACACTGAAGCTTTCTTT.

The chain employs TRBV7-2 and TRBJ2-4; no clear D. The CDR3 extends over 13 amino acids. In germline, CDR1 is SGHTA, CDR2 FQGNSA. Trimming left V 4 bases short and J 0 bases short, with 4 bases between. Written as DNA, the CDR3 is TGTGCCAGCAGCTCCGGAGCCAAAAACATTCAGTACTTC. Translating gives CASSSGAKNIQYF.

J is TRBJ2-1 and V is TRBV4-1, with TRBD2 identical over 12 bases. This CDR3 has 15 residues. V lost 3 bases and J lost 5; bases outside the gene matches: 2. Germline V gene lookup returns CDR1 MGHRA and CDR2 YSYEKL. The CDR3 here is CASSHGLAGNNEQFF. The CDR3 DNA reads TGCGCCAGCAGCCACGGACTAGCGGGGAACAATGAGCAGTTCTTC.

The chain employs TRBV5-4 and TRBJ2-4, with D maybe TRBD1 (6 bases). V lost 2 bases and J 2 bases, leaving 17 bases between the germline ends. CDR1 SGHNT and CDR2 YYREEE come from the germline V gene (reference sequence). The CDR3 extends over 17 amino acids. CDR3 bases: TGTGCCAGCAGCTTTTCGGTATCACAGGGTCCCAAAAACATTCAGTACTTC. This sequence encodes CASSFSVSQGPKNIQYF. The full variable domain, completed using reference TRBV5-4 and TRBJ2-4, is ETGVTQSPTHLIKTRGQQVTLRCSSQSGHNTVSWYQQALGQGPQFIFQYYREEENGRGNFPPRFSGLQFPNYSSELNVNALELDDSALYLCASSFSVSQGPKNIQYFGAGTRLSVL.

This rearrangement joins TRBV5-6 to TRBJ1-1, with D perhaps matching TRBD1 (6 bases). V dropped 5 bases and J dropped 2 bases, with 13 bases sitting between them. The CDR3 covers 14 residues. Germline CDR1 and CDR2: SGHDT and YYEEEE. CDR3 bases: TGTGCCAGCAGGGCGGACAGTTCTAACACTGAAGCTTTCTTT. Its translation: CASRADSSNTEAFF.

The chain links TRBV11-2 to TRBJ2-7, with 8 bases fitting TRBD2. V lost 0 bases, J lost 3 bases, and 4 bases stayed unmatched. The CDR3 runs 15 residues. Looked up from germline, CDR1 is SGHAT and CDR2 is FQNNGV. The CDR3 bases are TGTGCCAGCAGCTTAGAGAGGCTAGCGGGCTACGAGCAGTACTTC. Translated: CASSLERLAGYEQYF.

The chain is built from TRBV5-1 and TRBJ2-1; tentatively, D is TRBD1 or TRBD2 (5 bases each). The CDR3 totals 13 residues. V was trimmed by 10 bases and J by 6 bases, leaving 17 bases between them. Germline assignment: CDR1 SGHRS and CDR2 YFSETQ. CDR3 sequence reads: CASSNGTLNEQFF. In DNA, the CDR3 is TGCGCCTCCTCGAACGGGACCCTCAATGAGCAGTTCTTC.

The chain recombines TRBV2 with TRBJ2-3; the match to TRBD1 covers 7 bases. The germline gives CDR1 SNHLY, CDR2 FYNNEI. CDR3 length: 15 residues. Trimming cost V 5 bases and J 2 bases; bases outside gene matches: 7. Here the CDR3 DNA reads TGTGCCAGCAGTTCACGGGGACAGATCACAGATACGCAGTATTTT. This codes for CASSSRGQITDTQYF.

V and J are TRBV7-9 and TRBJ1-1; no clear D. Germline V gives CDR1 SEHNR, CDR2 FQNEAQ (reference sequence). V lost 1 base, J lost 2 bases, and 5 bases lay in between. The CDR3 runs 13 residues. The CDR3 loop reads CASSLDRNTEAFF. Written as DNA, the CDR3 is TGTGCCAGCAGCTTAGACAGAAACACTGAAGCTTTCTTT.

The chain links TRBV7-3 to TRBJ1-2, with no clear D. The CDR3 spans 13 residues. Germline loops: CDR1 SGHTA, CDR2 FQGTGA. Trimming took off 5 bases at V and 6 bases at J, with 13 bases between the two ends. CDR3 amino acids: CASSPGGLDGYTF. CDR3 in DNA: TGTGCCAGCAGCCCTGGCGGGCTAGATGGCTACACCTTC. The complete variable domain, with remaining parts taken from reference TRBV7-3 and TRBJ1-2, reads GAGVSQTPSNKVTEKGKYVELRCDPISGHTALYWYRQSLGQGPEFLIYFQGTGAADDSGLPNDRFFAVRPEGSVSTLKIQRTERGDSAVYLCASSPGGLDGYTFGSGTRLTVV.

This clone was observed once. V gene TRBV5-6 combines with J gene TRBJ2-1; no definite D call. CDR3 length equals 16 residues. Germline V gene sequence: CDR1 SGHDT, CDR2 YYEEEE. V was shortened by 6 bases and J by 5 bases, with 21 bases between the two germline ends. CDR3 bases: TGTGCCAGCACCCTCCGCTCTACCTACCATCACAATGAGCAGTTCTTC. Residues: CASTLRSTYHHNEQFF.

The chain combines TRBV30 with TRBJ1-3; the D is unclear. Trimming removed 2 bases at V and 0 bases at J, with 8 bases between. The length of the CDR3 is 14 residues. Germline V gene lookup returns CDR1 GTSNPN and CDR2 SVGIG (reference sequence). CDR3 in DNA: TGTGCCTGGAGTTCCACGGACTCTGGAAACACCATATATTTT. This sequence encodes CAWSSTDSGNTIYF. The whole variable domain, remainder taken from reference TRBV30 and TRBJ1-3, is SQTIHQWPATLVQPVGSPLSLECTVEGTSNPNLYWYRQAAGRGLQLLFYSVGIGQISSEVPQNLSASRPQDRQFILSSKKLLLSDSGFYLCAWSSTDSGNTIYFGEGSWLTVV.

This chain links TRBV2 with TRBJ1-3, with D maybe TRBD1 (5 bases). The CDR3 runs to 12 residues. V was pared by 10 bases and J by 2 bases, with 9 bases between. Germline assignment: CDR1 SNHLY and CDR2 FYNNEI. CDR3 loop: CAIGGPGNTIYF. CDR3 coding DNA: TGTGCCATTGGGGGACCTGGAAACACCATATATTTT.

CDR3 region: CASSPPAFRNEQFF. In DNA form, the CDR3 reads TGTGCCAGCTCACCACCGGCGTTTCGTAATGAGCAGTTCTTC. V gene TRBV18 combines with J gene TRBJ2-1; D not resolved. V was shortened by 0 bases and J by 7 bases, with 10 bases between the two germline ends. The CDR3 runs 14 residues. Germline loops: CDR1 KGHSH, CDR2 LQKENI.